The 20 T cell receptor beta chains below come from one sample, sequenced in a study of shared clonotypes between healthy human individuals. Profiled with immunoSEQ multiplex PCR; TCRdb holds only in-frame clones, not every one. The data hold 730,000 or so clones, with approximately 75% observed a single time. Sample: memory CD4+ T cells sorted from blood. Described subset: CD45RA-negative fraction. The source is a woman aged 25 to 39 in good health.

This clone was recorded once. The gene calls are TRBV7-6 and TRBJ2-5; D remains ambiguous. Trimming took off 0 bases at V and 5 bases at J, with 10 bases between the two ends. The CDR3 has 14 amino acids. CDR1 is SGHVS and CDR2 is FNYEAQ in the germline V gene. CDR3 sequence reads: CASSLALVGETQYF. CDR3 bases: TGTGCCAGCAGCTTAGCCTTAGTTGGGGAGACCCAGTACTTC.

The gene calls are TRBV11-3 and TRBJ1-4; 8 bases line up with TRBD1. The CDR3 length is 15 residues. CDR1 SGHNT and CDR2 YENEEA come from the germline V gene. The V segment lost 1 base and the J segment 8 bases; nucleotides outside the gene matches: 6. Here the CDR3 DNA reads TGTGCCAGCAGCTTAGGACAGGGGTTTCAGGAAAAACTGTTTTTT. Encoded protein: CASSLGQGFQEKLFF.

The count of this clone is one. This chain joins TRBV5-4 and TRBJ2-1; TRBD2 agrees at 7 bases. V was pared by 3 bases and J by 10 bases, with 13 bases of the junction left unmatched. CDR3 size: 15 residues. Germline CDR1 reads SGHNT; CDR2 reads YYREEE (reference sequence). The CDR3 coding sequence is TGTGCCAGCAGCTCTCCTAGCGGAGCCCCAGGGGAGCAGTTCTTC. This encodes CASSSPSGAPGEQFF.

V and J are TRBV19 and TRBJ2-7, with 10 bases aligning to TRBD1. The ends lost 5 bases at V and 4 bases at J; junction bases unmatched: 8. There are 15 residues in the CDR3. Germline-derived CDR1 and CDR2 are LNHDA and SQIVND (reference sequence). This chain's CDR3 is CASSGGQGGVYEQYF. The CDR3 DNA reads as TGTGCCAGTAGTGGCGGACAGGGGGGTGTGTACGAGCAGTACTTC.

This rearrangement joins TRBV25-1 to TRBJ1-5; no clear D gene. V lost 5 bases, J lost 4 bases, and 12 bases lay in between. CDR3 size: 14 residues. Germline-derived CDR1 and CDR2 are MGHDK and SYGVNS. CDR3 DNA sequence: TGTGCCAGCAGTAAACGCTGGGAAAATCAGCCCCAGCATTTT. It translates to CASSKRWENQPQHF. Full variable domain (outside the CDR3, taken from reference TRBV25-1 and TRBJ1-5): EADIYQTPRYLVIGTGKKITLECSQTMGHDKMYWYQQDPGMELHLIHYSYGVNSTEKGDLSSESTVSRIRTEHFPLTLESARPSHTSQYLCASSKRWENQPQHFGDGTRLSIL.

The V gene is TRBV12-2, the J gene TRBJ1-1; the table's D gene call, TRBD1, was not cross checked with the DNA. TRBV12-2 is recorded as a pseudogene. The CDR3 has 15 residues. The CDR3: CASRLEAQGETEAFF. The CDR3 DNA reads as TGTGCAAGTCGCTTAGAAGCCCAGGGTGAAACTGAAGCTTTCTTT.

This clone turned up a few times. The chain recombines TRBV7-7 with TRBJ2-1, with TRBD1 matching 10 bases. The CDR3 has 13 residues. The germline gives CDR1 SSHAT, CDR2 FNYEAQ (reference sequence). V trimming: 5 bases; J trimming: 10 bases; junction bases outside the gene matches: 5. The CDR3 nucleotides are TGTGCCAGCAGCGCGACAGGGGGCTTAGAGCAGTTCTTC. This encodes CASSATGGLEQFF.

The CDR3 DNA follows: TGCGCCAGCAGCCAAGAGGGAGCGGGATTCACAGATACGCAGTATTTT. It encodes CASSQEGAGFTDTQYF. The chain carries TRBV4-1 and TRBJ2-3, with 7 bases aligning to TRBD2. The germline V gene encodes CDR1 MGHRA and CDR2 YSYEKL. The CDR3 consists of 16 residues. J lost 2 bases, V lost 0 bases, and 5 bases had no gene match.

The V and J genes are TRBV28 and TRBJ1-4, with TRBD1 as a possible D gene (5 bases). This CDR3 has 15 residues. CDR1 is MDHEN, CDR2 SYDVKM, per germline. The germline V and J ends were trimmed by 6 bases and 8 bases, with 19 bases remaining between them. As DNA, the CDR3 is TGTGCCAGCAGCAGATCCCGGGGCTTACGCGAAAAACTGTTTTTT. This encodes CASSRSRGLREKLFF.

This clone has just a few counts. Distinct nucleotide sequences in the sample also encode this CDR3. The genes are TRBV25-1 and TRBJ2-5; TRBD1 is a possible D gene (5 bases). Per germline, CDR1 MGHDK and CDR2 SYGVNS. V dropped 5 bases and J dropped 2 bases, with 6 bases sitting between them. The CDR3 contains 12 residues. The CDR3 nucleotides are TGTGCCAGCAGTCAGGGTCAAGAGACCCAGTACTTC. Residues: CASSQGQETQYF. Combining the CDR3 with reference TRBV25-1 and TRBJ2-5 gives the whole variable domain EADIYQTPRYLVIGTGKKITLECSQTMGHDKMYWYQQDPGMELHLIHYSYGVNSTEKGDLSSESTVSRIRTEHFPLTLESARPSHTSQYLCASSQGQETQYFGPGTRLLVL.

Ten or more counts support this clone. The sample carries other DNA sequences with the same CDR3. The rearrangement links TRBV6-6 to TRBJ1-2; 7 positions match TRBD1. Germline V gene data show CDR1 as MNHNY and CDR2 as SVGAGI (reference sequence). Trimming took 6 bases from V and 3 from J; bases not matched to a gene: 4. The CDR3 has 13 residues. The CDR3 is CASSSTGDYGYTF. For the CDR3, the DNA is TGTGCCAGCAGCTCCACAGGGGACTATGGCTACACCTTC.

The chain uses TRBV7-9 and TRBJ2-7, with TRBD1 as a possible D gene (6 bases). The CDR3 totals 15 residues. CDR1 and CDR2 (germline): SEHNR, FQNEAQ (reference sequence). Between the trimmed V and J ends, which lost 5 bases and 5 bases, there was a span of 19 bases. The CDR3 DNA is TGTGCCAGCAGCGTAGGACAGTCCGGGACCAACGAGCAGTACTTC. Encoded protein: CASSVGQSGTNEQYF. Filled out from reference TRBV7-9 and TRBJ2-7, the complete variable domain reads DTGVSQNPRHKITKRGQNVTFRCDPISEHNRLYWYRQTLGQGPEFLTYFQNEAQLEKSRLLSDRFSAERPKGSFSTLEIQRTEQGDSAMYLCASSVGQSGTNEQYFGPGTRLTVT.

The chain carries TRBV5-1 and TRBJ2-1; TRBD1 is a possible D gene (5 bases). CDR3 length equals 15 residues. Trimming cost V 4 bases and J 6 bases, with 17 bases left between them. Germline V gene lookup returns CDR1 SGHRS and CDR2 YFSETQ. This CDR3 is CASSPLTASPNEQFF. In DNA form, the CDR3 reads TGCGCCAGCAGCCCCCTGACAGCCTCTCCCAATGAGCAGTTCTTC.

The gene calls are TRBV28 and TRBJ2-5; D unclear. Trimming took off 4 bases at V and 5 bases at J, with 5 bases between the two ends. The germline gives CDR1 MDHEN, CDR2 SYDVKM. This CDR3 spans 11 amino acids. The DNA for the CDR3 is TGTGCCAGCAGTTATGGGGAGACCCAGTACTTC. Translated, it gives CASSYGETQYF. Drawing the rest from reference TRBV28 and TRBJ2-5, the complete variable domain is DVKVTQSSRYLVKRTGEKVFLECVQDMDHENMFWYRQDPGLGLRLIYFSYDVKMKEKGDIPEGYSVSREKKERFSLILESASTNQTSMYLCASSYGETQYFGPGTRLLVL.

The chain carries TRBV6-1 and TRBJ2-3; TRBD1 or TRBD2 may be the D gene (5 bases each). This CDR3 region has 15 residues. The germline gives CDR1 MNHNS, CDR2 SASEGT. V was cut by 3 bases and J by 2 bases, with 12 bases left in between. CDR3 coding DNA: TGTGCCAGCAGTGAGGCCTTGGGGGACACAGATACGCAGTATTTT. This translates into CASSEALGDTDTQYF.

This chain links TRBV14 with TRBJ2-7, with D possibly matching TRBD1 (5 bases). V lost 9 bases to trimming and J lost 6 bases, with 21 bases between them. Germline-derived CDR1 and CDR2 are SGHDN and FVKESK. The CDR3 runs to 14 residues. For the CDR3, the DNA is TGTGCCAGTTTCGACGGGCAGGGAACGGGCGAGCAGTACTTC. This translates into CASFDGQGTGEQYF.

The chain uses TRBV27 and TRBJ1-4, with D perhaps TRBD1 (5 bases). The CDR3 loop spans 15 amino acids. Trimming shortened V by 0 bases and J by 4 bases, and 9 bases separated the two germline ends. Germline values: CDR1 MNHEY, CDR2 SMNVEV (reference sequence). The CDR3 sequence: CASSLSGARNEKLFF. The CDR3 DNA reads TGTGCCAGCAGTTTATCAGGGGCCCGTAATGAAAAACTGTTTTTT.

In regard to this clone: Within the sample, other DNA sequences also encode this same CDR3. This chain links TRBV2 with TRBJ2-5; 14 bases match TRBD2. The V gene's germline CDR1 is SNHLY and CDR2 FYNNEI. The J segment lost 5 bases and the V segment lost 6 bases, leaving 2 bases of the junction unmatched. This CDR3 has 14 residues. The CDR3 bases are TGTGCCAGCAGCCGGACTAGCGGGAGGGAGACCCAGTACTTC. It is translated as CASSRTSGRETQYF. Together with reference TRBV2 and TRBJ2-5, the CDR3 gives the full variable domain: EPEVTQTPSHQVTQMGQEVILRCVPISNHLYFYWYRQILGQKVEFLVSFYNNEISEKSEIFDDQFSVERPDGSNFTLKIRSTKLEDSAMYFCASSRTSGRETQYFGPGTRLLVL.

This rearrangement joins TRBV5-1 to TRBJ2-1; D is unclear. The CDR3 has 12 residues. Germline CDR1 is SGHRS and CDR2 is YFSETQ. V gave up 1 base and J gave up 10 bases, with 9 bases separating them. The DNA of the CDR3 is TGCGCCAGCAGCTTGACCTTAAAGGAGCAGTTCTTC. Its translation: CASSLTLKEQFF.

For the CDR3, the DNA is TGTGCCAGCTCACCAAGGAATAGCGATTACAATGAGCAGTTCTTC. It specifies CASSPRNSDYNEQFF. The chain uses TRBV18 and TRBJ2-1, with TRBD2 as a possible D gene (5 bases). Germline CDR1 reads KGHSH; CDR2 reads LQKENI. Trimming removed 2 bases at V and 4 bases at J, with 12 bases between. CDR3 length equals 15 residues.